Each of the 22 T cell receptor beta chains below was sequenced from the same sample in a study of T cell responses to AZD1222 COVID-19 vaccine. Clones were sequenced by immunoSEQ multiplex PCR, and TCRdb holds only the in-frame ones, with some missing. The table lists 90,000 to 120,000 clones, 80% to 90% of them singletons, with 5.5% to 8.5% in the top ten. Sequencing used peripheral blood, obtained on day 0 of AZD1222 vaccination. The receptors originated from an adult in good health.

The V call is TRBV6-5, the J call TRBJ2-7, with D perhaps matching TRBD2 (5 bases). CDR3 length: 14 residues. V was shortened by 2 bases and J by 2 bases, with 10 bases between the two germline ends. CDR1 and CDR2 from the germline V gene are MNHEY and SVGAGI. Here the CDR3 DNA reads TGTGCCAGCAGTTACGGGGAGCCTCCCTACGAGCAGTACTTC. This encodes CASSYGEPPYEQYF.

The chain has TRBV2 and TRBJ2-1, with TRBD2 matching 10 bases. The germline gives CDR1 SNHLY, CDR2 FYNNEI. The CDR3 spans 15 residues. V trimming: 5 bases; J trimming: 2 bases; junction bases outside the gene matches: 3. CDR3 in DNA: TGTGCCAGCAGTTCAGCGGGGGGGACCTACAATGAGCAGTTCTTC. Its protein product is CASSSAGGTYNEQFF. Full variable domain (missing parts from reference TRBV2 and TRBJ2-1): EPEVTQTPSHQVTQMGQEVILRCVPISNHLYFYWYRQILGQKVEFLVSFYNNEISEKSEIFDDQFSVERPDGSNFTLKIRSTKLEDSAMYFCASSSAGGTYNEQFFGPGTRLTVL.

The V gene is TRBV24-1, the J gene TRBJ1-1; TRBD1 agrees at 7 bases. Germline loops: CDR1 KGHDR, CDR2 SFDVKD. This CDR3 is built from 14 residues. V was pared by 8 bases and J by 3 bases, with 8 bases of the junction left unmatched. CDR3 in amino acids: CATMRGQTDTEAFF. DNA of the CDR3: TGTGCCACCATGAGGGGACAGACTGACACTGAAGCTTTCTTT.

The CDR3 DNA sequence: TGTGCCAGCAGCTTGGAGTTAGCGGGTCGCTCGGGTAGGCAGTATTTT. This encodes CASSLELAGRSGRQYF. This chain links TRBV5-8 with TRBJ2-3; 7 positions match TRBD2. J lost 11 bases, V lost 0 bases, and 15 bases had no gene match. CDR1 is SGHTS and CDR2 is YDEGEE in the germline V gene. The CDR3 extends over 16 amino acids.

V usage is TRBV28 and J usage is TRBJ2-7; TRBD1 aligns across 10 bases. Trimming at V came to 5 bases and at J to 4 bases, leaving 8 bases not matched to a gene. This CDR3 is 15 amino acids long. Looked up from germline, CDR1 is MDHEN and CDR2 is SYDVKM. This CDR3 reads CASSPTRDRGYEQYF. CDR3 coding DNA: TGTGCCAGCAGTCCTACCCGGGACAGGGGTTACGAGCAGTACTTC.

This clone was detected a few times. The genes are TRBV2 and TRBJ1-4; D is unclear. The CDR3 sequence is 11 residues long. Germline CDR1 is SNHLY and CDR2 is FYNNEI. The V and J ends lost 6 bases and 6 bases respectively, with 5 bases between them. The CDR3 protein is CASRRDEKLFF. CDR3 sequence (DNA): TGTGCCAGCAGGAGAGATGAAAAACTGTTTTTT.

The rearrangement links TRBV19 to TRBJ2-7; D is unclear. V was shortened by 3 bases and J by 2 bases, with 23 bases between the two germline ends. The germline V gene has CDR1 LNHDA and CDR2 SQIVND (reference sequence). The CDR3 extends over 18 amino acids. DNA for the CDR3: TGTGCCAGTAGTATCAAGTCCCCCCTAGGGTCCCAAACCTACGAGCAGTACTTC. This codes for CASSIKSPLGSQTYEQYF.

This clone has a single count. The chain links TRBV2 to TRBJ2-3; 11 nucleotides line up with TRBD2. In germline, CDR1 is SNHLY, CDR2 FYNNEI. The CDR3 totals 16 residues. The V and J ends lost 2 bases and 3 bases, in that order; junction bases with no gene match: 4. The CDR3 DNA follows: TGTGCCAGCAGTGAAAGACTAGCGGGAAAGACAGATACGCAGTATTTT. Protein: CASSERLAGKTDTQYF.

The count of this clone is one. The rearrangement links TRBV30 to TRBJ1-2; a weak D match, TRBD1 (5 bases). The CDR3 loop spans 16 amino acids. Between the trimmed V and J ends, which lost 1 base and 7 bases, there was a span of 22 bases. CDR1 is GTSNPN and CDR2 is SVGIG in the germline V gene (reference sequence). As DNA, the CDR3 is TGTGCCTGGAGTGCCCCCTCGGGGACTCTATGGCGTGGCTACACCTTC. Protein product: CAWSAPSGTLWRGYTF.

This chain uses TRBV6-5 with TRBJ2-7; 9 bases align to TRBD1. Unmatched junction bases numbered 2, after V lost 2 bases and J lost 6 bases. This CDR3 contains 13 residues. From germline, CDR1 is MNHEY and CDR2 SVGAGI. The CDR3: CASSYGTGSEQYF. CDR3 DNA sequence: TGTGCCAGCAGTTACGGGACAGGGAGCGAGCAGTACTTC.

V is TRBV7-2 and J is TRBJ2-2; D is possibly TRBD2 (6 bases). V gave up 5 bases and J gave up 1 base, with 11 bases separating them. CDR3 length: 15 residues. Germline CDR1 and CDR2: SGHTA and FQGNSA. CDR3 residues: CASSQGLGNTGELFF. CDR3 coding DNA: TGTGCCAGCAGCCAGGGACTGGGGAACACCGGGGAGCTGTTTTTT. The entire variable domain, with the rest obtained from reference TRBV7-2 and TRBJ2-2, is as follows: GAGVSQSPSNKVTEKGKDVELRCDPISGHTALYWYRQSLGQGLEFLIYFQGNSAPDKSGLPSDRFSAERTGGSVSTLTIQRTQQEDSAVYLCASSQGLGNTGELFFGEGSRLTVL.

This chain connects TRBV11-2 to TRBJ2-1; no definite D call. Trimming took 5 bases from V and 2 from J, leaving 13 bases between them. This CDR3 spans 15 amino acids. Germline V gene lookup returns CDR1 SGHAT and CDR2 FQNNGV. DNA of the CDR3: TGTGCCAGCAGCCCAGGACCTGACACCTACAATGAGCAGTTCTTC. It specifies CASSPGPDTYNEQFF.

V usage is TRBV28 and J usage is TRBJ2-4; D may be TRBD1 (5 bases). CDR3 size: 17 residues. Per the germline V gene, CDR1 is MDHEN and CDR2 is SYDVKM. V was clipped by 7 bases and J by 3 bases, with 22 bases between them. The CDR3 region is CASKITGSLRDKNIQYF. In nucleotides, the CDR3 is TGTGCCAGCAAGATTACAGGATCCCTAAGGGACAAAAACATTCAGTACTTC.

The chain links TRBV3-1 (or the pseudogene TRBV3-2) to TRBJ1-3; D gene unclear. V was cut by 7 bases and J by 0 bases, with 13 bases left in between. The germline V gene has CDR1 LGHDT and CDR2 YNNKEL (reference sequence). CDR3 length equals 15 residues. The CDR3 loop reads CASTSKGLSGNTIYF. The CDR3 bases are TGTGCCAGCACCTCCAAGGGCCTCTCTGGAAACACCATATATTTT.

The genes are TRBV19 and TRBJ2-3; maybe TRBD1 (5 bases). Trimming removed 3 bases from V and 6 bases from J, with 13 bases in between. CDR3 length: 14 residues. Germline CDR1 and CDR2: LNHDA and SQIVND (reference sequence). As DNA, the CDR3 is TGTGCCAGTAGTATTGGCCAGCCAGGGGATACGCAGTATTTT. Protein sequence: CASSIGQPGDTQYF.

This chain uses TRBV7-9 with TRBJ2-1, with D perhaps matching TRBD1 (5 bases). The CDR3 covers 13 residues. Germline loops: CDR1 SEHNR, CDR2 FQNEAQ (reference sequence). Trimming stripped 10 bases from V and 5 bases from J, with 15 bases between. The CDR3 DNA is TGTGCCATCGACAGTGGGTGGGACAATGAGCAGTTCTTC. It encodes CAIDSGWDNEQFF.

The chain has TRBV7-9 and TRBJ2-3, with D uncertain. The CDR3 runs 13 residues. V lost 6 bases and J 4 bases, leaving 11 bases between the germline ends. The germline gives CDR1 SEHNR, CDR2 FQNEAQ (reference sequence). CDR3 sequence: CASRLNRADTQYF. The CDR3 nucleotides read TGTGCCAGCAGATTGAACCGAGCAGATACGCAGTATTTT.

This sequence joins TRBV19 and TRBJ2-7, with 9 bases lining up with TRBD2. Germline V gene lookup returns CDR1 LNHDA and CDR2 SQIVND (reference sequence). The CDR3 is made up of 16 amino acids. With V trimmed by 0 bases and J by 6 bases, 9 bases remained unmatched. CDR3 loop: CASSIDTAGGPSEQYF. CDR3 nucleotide sequence: TGTGCCAGTAGTATAGATACAGCGGGAGGACCGAGCGAGCAGTACTTC.

The rearrangement links TRBV7-9 to TRBJ1-4; unclear D gene. Germline values: CDR1 SEHNR, CDR2 FQNEAQ (reference sequence). CDR3 length: 14 amino acids. The V end lost 3 bases, the J end lost 0 bases, and 5 bases lay between the germline ends. CDR3 region: CASSFWPTNEKLFF. CDR3 coding DNA: TGTGCCAGCAGCTTTTGGCCAACTAATGAAAAACTGTTTTTT.

The genes are TRBV3-1 (or the pseudogene TRBV3-2) and TRBJ2-1, with TRBD2 matching over 12 bases. CDR3 size: 17 residues. After removal of 0 bases from V and 4 bases from J, the junction contained 4 bases not matched to a gene. Germline assignment: CDR1 LGHDT and CDR2 YNNKEL (reference sequence). This chain's CDR3 is CASSQEELAGGYNEQFF. CDR3 bases: TGTGCCAGCAGCCAAGAAGAACTAGCGGGAGGTTACAATGAGCAGTTCTTC.

The chain is built from TRBV15 and TRBJ2-7; unclear D gene. The CDR3 is 12 amino acids. Germline V lookup: CDR1 LNHNV, CDR2 YYDKDF (reference sequence). V was pared by 2 bases and J by 4 bases, with 6 bases between. Here the CDR3 reads CATSRPLYEQYF. CDR3 nucleotide sequence: TGTGCCACCAGCAGACCATTATACGAGCAGTACTTC.

V usage is TRBV15 and J usage is TRBJ1-5, with D possibly being TRBD1 (6 bases). The CDR3 is 14 residues long. Trimming pared 0 bases from V and 7 bases from J, leaving 10 bases between. Germline values: CDR1 LNHNV, CDR2 YYDKDF (reference sequence). The CDR3 sequence is CATSREQGGQPQHF. CDR3 coding DNA: TGTGCCACCAGCAGAGAACAGGGTGGACAGCCCCAGCATTTT.